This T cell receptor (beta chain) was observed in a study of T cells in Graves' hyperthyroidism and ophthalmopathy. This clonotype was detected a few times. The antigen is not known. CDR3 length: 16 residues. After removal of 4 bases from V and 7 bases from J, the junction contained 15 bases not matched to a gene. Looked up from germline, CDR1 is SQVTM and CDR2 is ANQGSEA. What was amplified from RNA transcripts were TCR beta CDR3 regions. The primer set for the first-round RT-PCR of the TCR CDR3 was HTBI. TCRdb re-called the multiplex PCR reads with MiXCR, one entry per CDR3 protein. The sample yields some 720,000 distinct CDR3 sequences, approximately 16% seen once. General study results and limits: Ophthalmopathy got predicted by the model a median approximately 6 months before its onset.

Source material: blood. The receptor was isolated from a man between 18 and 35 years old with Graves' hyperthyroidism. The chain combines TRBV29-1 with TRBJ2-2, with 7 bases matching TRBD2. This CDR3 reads CSVGLRDYLLSGELFF. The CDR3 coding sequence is TGCAGCGTTGGGTTACGGGACTATCTATTAAGCGGGGAGCTGTTTTTT.